This TCR beta chain was documented in a study of CD8 T cells in Susac syndrome. Study background: Treatment status at blood draw for the Susac syndrome patients was therapy-naive, corticosteroids, or intravenous immunoglobulin alone.

This CDR3 has 13 amino acids. The V gene's germline CDR1 is MNHEY and CDR2 SMNVEV (reference sequence). Trimming took off 3 bases at V and 4 bases at J, with 9 bases between the two ends. FACS was used to enrich TEMRA cells, whereas the CD8+ and CD4+ T cells were obtained by negative isolation. Random hexamers primed reverse transcription of roughly 0.45 to 1 ug RNA. TCRdb reprocessed the immunoSEQ multiplex PCR reads with MiXCR, giving one entry per CDR3 protein. The sample records 85,000 to 120,000 distinct CDR3 sequences, roughly 94% being singletons. What was sequenced was CD8+ T cells from PBMCs. The source is a human donor with Susac syndrome. The chain has TRBV27 and TRBJ1-1; D uncertain. The CDR3 DNA sequence: TGTGCCAGCAGTTTGGGCAGGCTCACTGAAGCTTTCTTT. Translating gives CASSLGRLTEAFF.